This T cell receptor (beta chain) was retrieved from a study of memory CD4+ T cells and cytomegalovirus serostatus (dated 2019 in TCRdb). Regarding the complete study: The roughly 33 healthy Belgian adults in the cohort included 9 who were CMV seropositive and approximately 24 who were CMV seronegative. To replicate a published TCR-based CMV serostatus classifier, the study sequenced CD4+ memory TCRbeta repertoires from a Belgian cohort whose cytomegalovirus serostatus was known.

This clone was recorded only once. Its cognate antigen has yet to be identified. It has no much larger one-base neighbor in the sample; base qualities were not kept. Single viable CD3+CD4+CD8-CD45RO+ cells were sorted as memory CD4+ T cells on a FACSAria II. CMV serostatus was determined using a Roche Elecsys assay that detects serum IgG against CMV pp150, pp28, p38 and p52. After the samples were thawed, total CD4+ T cells were enriched through positive selection using CD4 magnetic microbeads. The samples came from a separate study whose specific focus was interrogating the CD4+ T cell memory repertoire. Following standard operating procedures, peripheral blood mononuclear cells were isolated and cryopreserved, while serum was kept at -80 degrees C. The staining relied on CD3-PerCP (BW264/56), CD4-APC (RPA-T4), CD45RO-PE (UCHT1) and CD8-Pacific Orange (3B5) antibodies, and Sytox blue was used to exclude non-viable cells.

Findings and caveats that apply to the study as a whole: The original-framework classifier achieved a median bootstrapped AUC of almost 0.97 with a 95% CI of 0.76-1.00 on the Belgian cohort. Among the 160 or so previously reported CMV-associated TCRbeta sequences, 65 to 85 showed up in the CD4+ memory repertoires, with each one found in between one and five individuals. The results were read as suggesting that the CMV-associated TCR signature is, for the most part, present in the CD4+ memory repertoire. CMV serostatus prediction reached a median bootstrapped AUC of 0.95 with the original framework and roughly 0.9 with a US-trained random forest. Only CD4+CD45RO+ memory cells were sequenced, unlike the original study, which covered naive and memory CD4+ and CD8+ populations.

Reading the germline V gene gives CDR1 MRHNA and CDR2 SNTAGT. Relative to germline, V is 4 bases shorter and J is 5 bases shorter, with 8 bases between their ends. Its CDR3 holds 12 amino acids, cysteine through phenylalanine. CDR3 DNA is the only sequence kept; it has 36 bases, read in frame from the first base. Genomic DNA was extracted from sorted cells with the Quick-DNA Microprep Kit. Amplification of TCRbeta DNA was done with the immunoSEQ hsTCRbeta kit, following the protocol from the manufacturer. TCRbeta libraries were sequenced on an Illumina MiSeq instrument. Processing in the source paper ran as follows. After out-of-frame sequences were removed, around 2,200,000 distinct TCRbeta sequences remained, averaging about 67,000 per individual. Each individual was scored by the count of 150 to 200 previously reported CMV-associated TCRbeta sequences and the total productive distinct TCRbeta count. A beta-binomial model was reimplemented in Python, and random forests from scikit-learn, run with default parameters, were trained on data from the US cohort. Classifier performance on the Belgian cohort was summarized as median AUC with percentile confidence intervals calculated over 10,000 bootstrap iterations. The source is immuneACCESS, and TCRdb retained only in-frame sequences with V and J called. Part of the clones is not carried over; for the studies checked, unresolved V genes explain less than half of this, and the remainder is unexplained. Clonal size and the V and J genes are those of that table, whereas D and trimming came from the DNA. The sample table lists some 27,000 clones, approximately 71% of them with a count of one. Together, the top ten hold less than 1.2% of the sample.

The chain was built from TRBV6-4 and TRBJ1-2; the D gene cannot be resolved reliably. Sequenced material: memory CD4+ T cells from blood. The receptor comes from an adult in good health and CMV-seronegative. The CDR3 corresponds to CASSGRQYGYTF. The base sequence is TGTGCCAGCAGTGGGCGGCAGTATGGCTACACCTTC.